Listed below are T cell receptor beta chains from one sample, sequenced in a study of shared clonotypes between healthy human individuals. Profiled with immunoSEQ multiplex PCR; TCRdb holds only in-frame clones, not every one. The profile shows 2 million to 3 million clones, over 85% of them singletons. The sample consisted of naive CD4+ T cells from PBMCs. Receptors were obtained from a man aged 18-30 years in good health. Some clones in this sample may be carry-over from other donors' samples. Both conserved end residues are part of each CDR3.

J,V,CDR3
TRBJ1-1,TRBV30,CAWKSAGSEAFF
TRBJ2-5,TRBV7-2,CASSLAGMGQETQYF
TRBJ1-2,TRBV19,CASTRTGLDGYTF
TRBJ2-7,TRBV28,CASSLPGTPLMEQYF
TRBJ2-7,TRBV7-9,CASNRQAGGPREQYF
TRBJ1-1,TRBV6-5,CASSDLSIFHSMAFF
TRBJ2-7,TRBV18,CASSLLQSRAYEQYF
TRBJ1-4,TRBV7-9,CASSPIEGANEKLFF
TRBJ1-2,TRBV6-1,CASSLTGRYGYTF
TRBJ1-4,TRBV9,CASSVGGGEGKLFF
TRBJ1-2,TRBV6-6,CASMTPDYGYTF
TRBJ2-7,TRBV28,CASSLLGTTQTYEQYF
TRBJ2-7,TRBV10-1,CASSDARVSGSGEQYF
TRBJ1-1,TRBV5-8,CASSFPQGLGPSKSAFF
TRBJ2-5,TRBV28,CASSSDPAETQYF
TRBJ1-3,TRBV5-1,CASSSYSAYGNTIYF
TRBJ2-5,TRBV6-5,CASSYRSMIQGETQYF
TRBJ1-3,TRBV9,CASSATYSNRDGASGNTIYF
TRBJ1-1,TRBV20-1,CSARKEVEAFF
TRBJ2-5,TRBV27,CASSLLRAQETQYF
TRBJ1-2,TRBV4-1,CASSQRLGTGGGYGYTF
TRBJ2-1,TRBV29-1,CSVEGLAGHKQFF
TRBJ2-5,TRBV28,CASSLTTSQETQYF
TRBJ2-7,TRBV19,CASSTGRFGYEQYF
TRBJ2-5,TRBV6-1,CASGLSAQETQYF
TRBJ2-2,TRBV5-4,CASSSISGKGPGELFF
TRBJ1-2,TRBV5-6,CASSLGGTNYGYTF
TRBJ2-2,TRBV7-7,CASSFLDTGELFF
TRBJ1-4,TRBV4-2,CASSGVYEKLFF
TRBJ2-1,TRBV7-9,CASSLGRSTEQFF
TRBJ1-2,TRBV15,CATSRDRGSGYTF
TRBJ2-1,TRBV7-2,CASSSEASLANEQFF
TRBJ2-7,TRBV25-1,CASSETAGGYSSYEQYF
TRBJ2-1,TRBV20-1,CSAVSYNEQFF
TRBJ2-3,TRBV5-1,CASSLGAREAPRDTQYF
TRBJ1-3,TRBV18,CASSPTSSGNTIYF
TRBJ2-6,TRBV7-2,CASSWNSGGSGANVLTF
TRBJ1-1,TRBV28,CAVGKKYTEAFF
TRBJ2-1,TRBV4-2,CASSVTSGSRNEQFF
TRBJ2-7,TRBV5-4,CASSRTSGRSYEQYF
TRBJ2-3,TRBV5-1,CASGDRRTDTQYF
TRBJ1-2,TRBV30,CAWSARQGVYGYTF
TRBJ2-5,TRBV5-1,CASSSGQGQETQYF
TRBJ2-1,TRBV6-4,CASSDASGGTLNEQFF
TRBJ1-1,TRBV5-1,CASRGWTGVNTEAFF
TRBJ2-7,TRBV5-1,CASSDSYEQYF
TRBJ2-7,TRBV30,CAWSGDRGYEQYF
TRBJ2-6,TRBV4-1,CASSQDGVGKGGTWANVLTF
TRBJ1-1,TRBV23-1,CASSRGRTGPENTEAFF